This T cell receptor beta chain was retrieved from a study of a mutant IDH1 vaccine in newly diagnosed glioma. Whole-study findings and limits: Seemingly, pseudoprogression had no relation to changes in the top peripheral T cell clonotypes.

About this clone: Its antigen is undetermined.

Using immunoSEQ multiplex PCR, the repertoire was profiled, and TCRdb retains in-frame clones only, with some absent. The sample consists of 40,000 to 50,000 clones, 85% to 90% of them appearing once. Time point: week 35, safety follow-up. Each dose delivered 300 ug of mutant IDH1 20-mer peptide subcutaneously with imiquimod. Eight vaccinations went to patients in weeks 1, 3, 5, 7, 11, 15, 19, 23. The study enrolled donors with new WHO grade 3 or 4 IDH1-mutant, ATRX-lost astrocytomas. This CDR3 contains 14 residues. Trimming cost V 3 bases and J 6 bases; bases outside gene matches: 2. Per the germline V gene, CDR1 is SEHNR and CDR2 is FQNEAQ (reference sequence).

The TCR comes from a man aged 35-49 years with glioma. The rearrangement joins TRBV7-9 to TRBJ2-2, with 9 bases lining up with TRBD1. Sequencing was performed on PBMCs, taken from a glioma patient whose treatment included an IDH1 peptide vaccine. Here the CDR3 reads CASSFRQGAGELFF. In nucleotides, the CDR3 is TGTGCCAGCAGCTTTAGACAGGGGGCCGGGGAGCTGTTTTTT.